The next 7 T cell receptor beta chains were all read from a single sample in a study of shared clonotypes between healthy human individuals. The assay was immunoSEQ multiplex PCR, and TCRdb's table has in-frame clones only and misses some. Of 950,000 to 1,100,000 clones in the sample, around three quarters were seen once. Sample: memory CD4+ T cells from PBMCs. Described subset: CD45RA-negative fraction. The receptors derive from a young man in good health. Some clones in this sample may be carry-over from other donors' samples.

This chain uses TRBV5-1 with TRBJ1-4; D call uncertain. The germline V gene encodes CDR1 SGHRS and CDR2 YFSETQ. Trimming removed 6 bases at V and 0 bases at J, with 15 bases between. The CDR3 covers 16 residues. The CDR3 nucleotides read TGCGCCAGCACCTCGTCAGGTGGTGCAACTAATGAAAAACTGTTTTTT. Translation gives CASTSSGGATNEKLFF.

This clone was seen more than once but under ten times. V gene TRBV27 combines with J gene TRBJ1-5, with 10 bases lining up with TRBD1. Germline CDR1 and CDR2: MNHEY and SMNVEV (reference sequence). Trimming cost V 6 bases and J 4 bases; bases outside gene matches: 9. This CDR3 has 16 residues. As DNA, the CDR3 is TGTGCCAGCAGACCTGGGACAGGGGAATGGAATCAGCCCCAGCATTTT. This gives the protein CASRPGTGEWNQPQHF.

CDR3 loop: CASSAYGTYSTDTQYF. DNA of the CDR3: TGTGCCAGCAGTGCGTACGGGACCTATAGCACAGATACGCAGTATTTT. The rearrangement uses TRBV6-1 and TRBJ2-3; perhaps D is TRBD1 or TRBD2 (5 bases each). CDR3 length: 16 amino acids. Trimming stripped 4 bases from V and 0 bases from J, with 14 bases between. Germline CDR1 MNHNS, CDR2 SASEGT.

A single count supports this clone. This chain joins TRBV5-1 and TRBJ2-1; 8 nucleotides match TRBD2. The CDR3 consists of 15 residues. Germline loops: CDR1 SGHRS, CDR2 YFSETQ. J was trimmed by 3 bases and V by 7 bases; bases with no gene match: 9. The CDR3 here is CASEPGRANYNEQFF. For the CDR3, the DNA is TGCGCCAGCGAGCCCGGGAGGGCCAACTACAATGAGCAGTTCTTC.

This chain joins TRBV4-3 and TRBJ2-5; 9 bases align to TRBD1. The CDR3 consists of 17 residues. The ends lost 1 base at V and 5 bases at J; junction bases unmatched: 11. CDR1 LGHNA and CDR2 YSLEER come from the germline V gene. CDR3 DNA sequence: TGCGCCAGCAGCCAAGTGGGGACAGGGATACTTGGGGAGACCCAGTACTTC. Protein product: CASSQVGTGILGETQYF.

Note on this clone: Within the sample, other DNA sequences also encode this same CDR3. The chain carries TRBV15 and TRBJ2-7; D remains ambiguous. This CDR3 comprises 12 residues. Germline-derived CDR1 and CDR2 are LNHNV and YYDKDF (reference sequence). V was trimmed by 3 bases and J by 4 bases, leaving 7 bases between them. CDR3 in amino acids: CATSRDGYEQYF. The DNA for the CDR3 is TGTGCCACCAGCAGGGACGGATACGAGCAGTACTTC.

The chain links TRBV7-2 to TRBJ2-6; D is undetermined. V was clipped by 0 bases and J by 0 bases, with 9 bases between them. The CDR3 runs 17 residues. Germline loops: CDR1 SGHTA, CDR2 FQGNSA. CDR3 sequence (DNA): TGTGCCAGCAGCTTAGCTGGCTACGGCTCTGGGGCCAACGTCCTGACTTTC. It codes for CASSLAGYGSGANVLTF. Drawing the rest from reference TRBV7-2 and TRBJ2-6, the complete variable domain is GAGVSQSPSNKVTEKGKDVELRCDPISGHTALYWYRQSLGQGLEFLIYFQGNSAPDKSGLPSDRFSAERTGGSVSTLTIQRTQQEDSAVYLCASSLAGYGSGANVLTFGAGSRLTVL.